This T cell receptor (beta chain) stems from a study of shared clonotypes between healthy human individuals (dated by TCRdb to 2018 to 2020). Concerning the study at large: The cohort comprised two women and a few men aged 18 to 49 years. Per donor, three plates each were used for CD4 naive and CD4 memory, two for CD8 naive, and one for CD8 memory. To estimate repertoire size and how much clonotype sharing occurs between individuals, the study deeply sequenced the blood TCR repertoires of about 5 healthy adults. To increase sequencing depth and limit assay-specific biases, TCR repertoire library preparation and sequencing were carried out by different laboratories using diverse techniques. Between about 0.8 and 9 billion PBMCs per donor were obtained by leukapheresis.

The germline V gene sets CDR1 to MRHNA and CDR2 to SNTAGT. The CDR3 holds 14 amino acids from the cysteine to the phenylalanine. The entry retains the CDR3 DNA only, 42 bases that are in frame from base 1. V is cut by 4 bases and J by 1 base, and the space between the germline ends is 7 bases. This clone was recorded once. Its antigen is not yet known. No quality values exist for individual bases; no much larger clone is one base distant. Using the deep immunoSEQ assay, TCR CDR3 regions were amplified from genomic DNA by multiplex PCR. For each cell subset, the extracted genomic DNA was distributed evenly across all wells of several immunoSEQ 96-well plates, and each plate served as one replicate. For sorted subsets, each replicate PCR was loaded with approximately 190 ng genomic DNA, equivalent to 30,000 or so T cell genomes. Purified libraries were quantified with a Qubit 3.0 fluorometer, sized on a Bioanalyzer 2100, and re-quantified with the KAPA Library Quantification kit. Each immunoSEQ 96-well plate was sequenced on its own single-read 150-cycle Illumina NextSeq 550 flow cell. Under the source paper's analysis protocol: Because the immunoSEQ output included only junctional sequences and no quality scores, the filtering could not be the same as the filtering used for full-length reads. Sequences were annotated with PyIR, a Python wrapper for IgBLAST v1.9, and V/J genes and CDR3 were assigned using IMGT germline references. Any read was removed if the V/J assignment was weak (E-value above 1e-6), the CDR3 was missing, or the read contained stop codons, out-of-frame junctions, or ambiguous translated residues. V3J clonotypes were defined as sequences sharing an identical inferred V gene, J gene, and CDR3 amino acid sequence. Percentage overlap between repertoires was computed as shared unique clonotypes divided by the size of the smaller repertoire. RTK rarefaction, the Chao1 estimator, and Recon v2.1 estimates of unobserved clonotypes were used to assess repertoire richness. Generation probabilities were computed with OLGA for all TCRbeta clonotypes obtained by the gDNA method from a few donors. The table was pulled from immuneACCESS by TCRdb, which kept in-frame rearrangements only. Such tables lose some clones; where checked, under half of the loss comes from unresolved V genes, and the rest has no known cause. For V, J and clone size, that table is used; D and trimming come from the DNA. The sample has 2 million to 3 million clones on record, 80% to 95% of them singletons. The ten biggest clones cover more than 0.35% of the sample.

Donors were healthy HIV-negative adults with no recently reported acute infections or vaccinations. Only Caucasian adults living in Nashville, Tennessee, USA were represented among the donors. CD4+ T cells were enriched by magnetic negative selection; naive cells were then positively selected on CD45RA, and the negative fraction formed the memory subset. Blood was obtained by leukapheresis, after which PBMCs were separated by Ficoll-Histopaque density gradient centrifugation and cryopreserved in liquid nitrogen vapor phase. Analytical flow cytometry was used to check the purity and quantity of each magnetically sorted T cell population. Each sorted fraction had its genomic DNA isolated and then quantified by UV absorbance on a Nanodrop 2000c. General conclusions and limits of the study: The small number of donors limited the genetic and exposure-history diversity represented. Pairwise subsampling led to the expectation that sequencing depth would affect the degree of clonotype sharing among donors. Only blood was sampled, and tissue TCR repertoires likely differ from those in blood. Estimated clonotype richness was generally larger for naive than for memory subsets. Compared with non-shared clonotypes, clonotypes shared by all four sorted-subset donors had higher generation probabilities. Across four donors, roughly 5% of naive CD4, around 3.5% of naive CD8, around 2.1% of memory CD4, and over 0.35% of memory CD8 clonotypes were shared. Incomplete sequencing was indicated by rarefaction of sorted-subset datasets, despite the large sequencing depth.

The receptor comes from a man aged 18 to 29 in good health. Some clones in this sample may be carry-over from other donors' samples. The chain employs TRBV6-4 and TRBJ2-2; no D gene is confidently identified. The specimen was naive CD4+ T cells from PBMCs. This specimen's cell subset or site label, interpreted: CD45RA+ positively selected. The bases read TGTGCCAGCAGTGTAAGTGAGAACACCGGGGAGCTGTTTTTT. It specifies CASSVSENTGELFF.